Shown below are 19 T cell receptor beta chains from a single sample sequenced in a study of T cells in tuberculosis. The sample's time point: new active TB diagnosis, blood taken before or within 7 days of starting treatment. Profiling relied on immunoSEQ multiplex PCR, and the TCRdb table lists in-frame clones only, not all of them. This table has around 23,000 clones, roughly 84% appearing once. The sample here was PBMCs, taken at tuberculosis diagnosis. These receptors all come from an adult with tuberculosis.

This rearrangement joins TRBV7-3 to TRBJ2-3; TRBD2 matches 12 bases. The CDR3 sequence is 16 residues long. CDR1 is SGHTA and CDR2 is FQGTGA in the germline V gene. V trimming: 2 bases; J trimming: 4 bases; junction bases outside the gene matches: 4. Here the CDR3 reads CASSLGLAGGADTQYF. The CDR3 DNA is TGTGCCAGCAGCTTAGGCCTAGCGGGAGGGGCAGATACGCAGTATTTT.

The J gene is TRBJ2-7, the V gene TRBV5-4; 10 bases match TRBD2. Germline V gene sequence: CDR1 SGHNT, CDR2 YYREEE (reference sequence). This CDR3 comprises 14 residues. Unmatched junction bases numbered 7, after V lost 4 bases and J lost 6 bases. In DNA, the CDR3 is TGTGCCAGCAGCCAGCGGGGGGGAAGGCTCGAGCAGTACTTC. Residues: CASSQRGGRLEQYF.

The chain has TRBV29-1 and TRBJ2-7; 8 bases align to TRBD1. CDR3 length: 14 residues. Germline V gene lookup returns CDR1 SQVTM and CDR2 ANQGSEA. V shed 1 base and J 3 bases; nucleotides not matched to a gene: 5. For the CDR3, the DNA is TGCAGCGTTGAAGCCCTGGACAGGGACTACGAGCAGTACTTC. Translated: CSVEALDRDYEQYF.

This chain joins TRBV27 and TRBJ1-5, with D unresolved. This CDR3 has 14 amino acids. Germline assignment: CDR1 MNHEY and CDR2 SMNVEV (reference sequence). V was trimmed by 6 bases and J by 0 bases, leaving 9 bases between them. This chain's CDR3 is CASRYLYSNQPQHF. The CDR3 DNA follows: TGTGCCAGCAGATACTTGTATAGCAATCAGCCCCAGCATTTT.

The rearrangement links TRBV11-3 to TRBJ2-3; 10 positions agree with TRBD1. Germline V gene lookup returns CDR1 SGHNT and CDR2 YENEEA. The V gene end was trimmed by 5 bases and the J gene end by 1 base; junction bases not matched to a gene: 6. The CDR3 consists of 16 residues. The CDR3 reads CASSPRQGAGTDTQYF. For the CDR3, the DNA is TGTGCCAGCAGCCCCCGACAGGGGGCTGGCACAGATACGCAGTATTTT.

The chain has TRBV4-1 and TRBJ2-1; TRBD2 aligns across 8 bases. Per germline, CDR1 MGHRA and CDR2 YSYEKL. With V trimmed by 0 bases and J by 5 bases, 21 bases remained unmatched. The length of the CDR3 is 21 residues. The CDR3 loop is CASSQEDPGLVWSFGNNEQFF. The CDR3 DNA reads TGCGCCAGCAGCCAAGAGGATCCGGGACTAGTCTGGTCGTTTGGAAACAATGAGCAGTTCTTC.

Here the CDR3 DNA reads TGTGCCAGCAGCTTAAAGGGCTGGGGAGGGAACAATGAGCAGTTCTTC. This codes for CASSLKGWGGNNEQFF. This chain connects TRBV7-9 to TRBJ2-1, with TRBD2 identical over 7 bases. This CDR3 has 16 amino acids. The trim removed 2 bases at V and 5 bases at J, leaving 9 bases unmatched. CDR1 and CDR2 (germline): SEHNR, FQNEAQ (reference sequence).

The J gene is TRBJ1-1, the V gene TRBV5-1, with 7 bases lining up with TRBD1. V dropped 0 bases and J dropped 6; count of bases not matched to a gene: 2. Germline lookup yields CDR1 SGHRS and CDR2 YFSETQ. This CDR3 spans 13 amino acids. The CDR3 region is CASSLARGAEAFF. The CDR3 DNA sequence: TGCGCCAGCAGCTTGGCCAGGGGGGCTGAAGCTTTCTTT.

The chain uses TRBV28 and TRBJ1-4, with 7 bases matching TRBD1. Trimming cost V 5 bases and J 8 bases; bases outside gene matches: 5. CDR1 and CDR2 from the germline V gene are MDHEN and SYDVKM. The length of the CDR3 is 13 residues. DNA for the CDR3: TGTGCCAGCAGTGGTGGGGACAGCGAAAAACTGTTTTTT. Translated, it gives CASSGGDSEKLFF.

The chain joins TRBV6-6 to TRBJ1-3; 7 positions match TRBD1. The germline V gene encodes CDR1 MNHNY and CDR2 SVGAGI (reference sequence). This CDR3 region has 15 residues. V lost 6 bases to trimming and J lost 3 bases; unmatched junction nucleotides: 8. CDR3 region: CASRTYRGYGNTIYF. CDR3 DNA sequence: TGTGCCAGCAGGACTTACAGGGGATATGGAAACACCATATATTTT.

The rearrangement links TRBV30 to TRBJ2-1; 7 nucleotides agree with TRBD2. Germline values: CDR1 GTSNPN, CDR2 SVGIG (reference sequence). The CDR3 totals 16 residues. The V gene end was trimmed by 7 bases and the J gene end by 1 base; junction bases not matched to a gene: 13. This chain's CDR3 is CASGGQQTHSYNEQFF. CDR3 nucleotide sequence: TGTGCCTCGGGAGGTCAACAGACCCATTCCTACAATGAGCAGTTCTTC.

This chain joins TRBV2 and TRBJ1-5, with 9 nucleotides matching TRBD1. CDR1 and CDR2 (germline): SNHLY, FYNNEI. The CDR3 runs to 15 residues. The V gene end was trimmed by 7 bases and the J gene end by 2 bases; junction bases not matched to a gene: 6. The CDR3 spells CASMGTGRGNQPQHF. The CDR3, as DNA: TGTGCCAGCATGGGGACAGGGAGGGGCAATCAGCCCCAGCATTTT.

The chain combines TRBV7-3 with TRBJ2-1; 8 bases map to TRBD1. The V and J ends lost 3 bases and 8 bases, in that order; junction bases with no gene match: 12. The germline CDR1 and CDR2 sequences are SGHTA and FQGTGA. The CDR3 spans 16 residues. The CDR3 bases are TGTGCCAGCAGCTTTCAGGGGGACAGGTCGTATGATGAGCAGTTCTTC. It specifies CASSFQGDRSYDEQFF.

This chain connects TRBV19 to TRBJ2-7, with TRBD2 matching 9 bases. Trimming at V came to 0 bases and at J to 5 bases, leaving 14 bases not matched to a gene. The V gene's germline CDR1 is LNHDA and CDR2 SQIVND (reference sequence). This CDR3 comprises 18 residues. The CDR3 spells CASSIDRYASGKENEQYF. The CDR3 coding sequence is TGTGCCAGTAGTATAGATCGTTATGCTAGCGGGAAAGAAAACGAGCAGTACTTC.

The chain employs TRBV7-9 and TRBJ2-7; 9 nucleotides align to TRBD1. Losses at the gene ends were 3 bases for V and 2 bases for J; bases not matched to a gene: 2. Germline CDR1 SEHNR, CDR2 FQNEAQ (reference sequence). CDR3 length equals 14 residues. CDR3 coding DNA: TGTGCCAGCAGCTTTAGGGACAGGGCCTACGAGCAGTACTTC. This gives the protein CASSFRDRAYEQYF.

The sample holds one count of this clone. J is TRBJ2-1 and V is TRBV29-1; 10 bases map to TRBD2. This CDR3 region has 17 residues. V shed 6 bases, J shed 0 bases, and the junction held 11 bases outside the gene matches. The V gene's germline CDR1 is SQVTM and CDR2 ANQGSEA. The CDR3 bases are TGCAGCGTGGGGGCTAGCGGGAGTTCCTCCTCCTACAATGAGCAGTTCTTC. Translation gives CSVGASGSSSSYNEQFF.

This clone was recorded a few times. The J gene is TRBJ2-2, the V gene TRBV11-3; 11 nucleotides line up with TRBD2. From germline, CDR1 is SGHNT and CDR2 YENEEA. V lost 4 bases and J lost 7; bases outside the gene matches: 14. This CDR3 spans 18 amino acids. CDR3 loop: CASSSHEASGRYGGELFF. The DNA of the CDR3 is TGTGCCAGCAGCTCCCATGAGGCTAGCGGGAGGTACGGCGGGGAGCTGTTTTTT.

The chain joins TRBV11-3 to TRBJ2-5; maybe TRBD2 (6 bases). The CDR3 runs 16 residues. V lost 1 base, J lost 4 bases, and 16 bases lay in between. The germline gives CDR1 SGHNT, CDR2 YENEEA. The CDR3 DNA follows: TGTGCCAGCAGCTTAGGACCTAGCGCTGGCGGAGAGACCCAGTACTTC. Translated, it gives CASSLGPSAGGETQYF.

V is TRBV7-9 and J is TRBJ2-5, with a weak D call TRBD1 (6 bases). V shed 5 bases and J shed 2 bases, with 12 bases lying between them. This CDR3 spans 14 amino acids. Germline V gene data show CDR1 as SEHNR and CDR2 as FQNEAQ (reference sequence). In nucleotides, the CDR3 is TGTGCCAGCAGCGCCACAGGGAAACAAGAGACCCAGTACTTC. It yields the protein CASSATGKQETQYF.